These 30 T cell receptor beta chains were sequenced from one sample in a study of cytomegalovirus exposure and HLA in healthy donors. Primers included in the PCR were 60 Vbeta and 13 Jbeta primers. Using immunoSEQ multiplex PCR, the repertoire was profiled, and TCRdb retains in-frame clones only, with some absent. The sample lists 85,000 to 100,000 clones; approximately 81% were seen once. The sample consisted of PBMCs. These receptors all come from a woman between 40 and 55 years old in good health and CMV-seropositive.

The rearrangement links TRBV5-8 to TRBJ2-3; no clear D gene. Germline lookup yields CDR1 SGHTS and CDR2 YDEGEE. The CDR3 length is 11 residues. The V gene lost 3 bases and the J gene lost 6 bases, with 5 bases spanning the gap. The CDR3, as DNA: TGTGCCAGCAGCTCTCTGGATACGCAGTATTTT. Encoded protein: CASSSLDTQYF.

In regard to this clone: Within the sample, other DNA sequences also encode this same CDR3. The rearrangement links TRBV5-1 to TRBJ2-5; 11 bases are shared with TRBD2. The CDR3 extends over 16 amino acids. The germline gives CDR1 SGHRS, CDR2 YFSETQ. V dropped 0 bases and J dropped 1; count of bases not matched to a gene: 2. As DNA, the CDR3 is TGCGCCAGCAGCTTGGGCGGGACTAGCGGCCAAGAGACCCAGTACTTC. Encoded protein: CASSLGGTSGQETQYF.

The rearrangement links TRBV19 to TRBJ1-5; 7 positions match TRBD1. CDR1 and CDR2 (germline): LNHDA, SQIVND (reference sequence). There are 14 residues in the CDR3. V lost 5 bases, J lost 3 bases, and 4 bases stayed unmatched. The CDR3 loop reads CASSSQGSNQPQHF. CDR3 bases: TGTGCCAGTAGTTCACAGGGGTCCAATCAGCCCCAGCATTTT.

The CDR3 region has the DNA TGTGCCAGCAGCGGGACTAGCGGATACAATGAGCAGTTCTTC. It yields the protein CASSGTSGYNEQFF. The chain employs TRBV5-4 and TRBJ2-1; 11 nucleotides line up with TRBD2. The J segment lost 4 bases and the V segment lost 4 bases, leaving 1 base of the junction unmatched. CDR1 and CDR2 from the germline V gene are SGHNT and YYREEE (reference sequence). CDR3 length: 14 amino acids. The full variable domain, rest sourced from reference TRBV5-4 and TRBJ2-1, is ETGVTQSPTHLIKTRGQQVTLRCSSQSGHNTVSWYQQALGQGPQFIFQYYREEENGRGNFPPRFSGLQFPNYSSELNVNALELDDSALYLCASSGTSGYNEQFFGPGTRLTVL.

The DNA for the CDR3 is TGTGCCACCAGCAGAGATAACTCGGGGGATTCACCCCTCCACTTT. This codes for CATSRDNSGDSPLHF. This chain joins TRBV15 and TRBJ1-6; perhaps TRBD1 as D (5 bases). The germline V gene encodes CDR1 LNHNV and CDR2 YYDKDF (reference sequence). The V end lost 0 bases, the J end lost 8 bases, and 11 bases lay between the germline ends. This CDR3 has 15 residues.

The chain recombines TRBV28 with TRBJ1-2, with 7 bases fitting TRBD1. The CDR3 is 14 residues long. The V and J ends lost 3 bases and 5 bases, in that order; junction bases with no gene match: 6. Germline V lookup: CDR1 MDHEN, CDR2 SYDVKM. The CDR3 loop reads CASSLERGRYGYTF. For the CDR3, the DNA is TGTGCCAGCAGTTTGGAGAGGGGGCGTTATGGCTACACCTTC.

In this sample, this clone turned up a few times. This chain uses TRBV4-1 with TRBJ2-1; D perhaps matches TRBD1 (7 bases). V shed 3 bases and J shed 3 bases, with 12 bases lying between them. The CDR3 is made up of 15 amino acids. The germline V gene encodes CDR1 MGHRA and CDR2 YSYEKL. The CDR3 reads CASSQEGALYNEQFF. The CDR3 DNA reads TGCGCCAGCAGCCAGGAGGGGGCTCTCTACAATGAGCAGTTCTTC.

Comment on this clone: The junction shows a germline mismatch at one end, possibly a read error. The V gene is TRBV7-9, the J gene TRBJ2-1, with 7 bases fitting TRBD1. Germline CDR1 and CDR2: SEHNR and FQNEAQ (reference sequence). The CDR3 is 13 residues long. In DNA, the CDR3 is TGTTCCAGCAGCTCTGGACAGGCGAGACGGCAGTTCTTC. This translates into CSSSSGQARRQFF.

This clone came up once. The chain is built from TRBV5-1 and TRBJ2-4, with 12 bases matching TRBD2. The CDR3 is made up of 16 amino acids. The germline V gene has CDR1 SGHRS and CDR2 YFSETQ. The J segment lost 8 bases and the V segment lost 0 bases, leaving 6 bases of the junction unmatched. The CDR3, as DNA: TGCGCCAGCAGCTTGGGACTAGCGGGAGTTTGGGACATTCAGTACTTC. Its protein product is CASSLGLAGVWDIQYF.

This chain joins TRBV27 and TRBJ1-2, with TRBD1 matching 7 bases. Germline V gives CDR1 MNHEY, CDR2 SMNVEV (reference sequence). Germline trimming cut 0 bases from V and 8 bases from J; bases unmatched to any gene: 3. CDR3 size: 13 residues. As DNA, the CDR3 is TGTGCCAGCAGTTTATCCAGGGGGAAAGGCTACACCTTC. It specifies CASSLSRGKGYTF.

CDR3 region: CASSYSIGGENTIYF. CDR3 DNA sequence: TGTGCCAGCAGTTACTCGATAGGGGGCGAAAACACCATATATTTT. The chain joins TRBV6-6 to TRBJ1-3, with TRBD1 matching 7 bases. The V gene end was trimmed by 0 bases and the J gene end by 6 bases; junction bases not matched to a gene: 5. In germline, CDR1 is MNHNY, CDR2 SVGAGI (reference sequence). The CDR3 covers 15 residues.

This clone occurred once. The chain has TRBV29-1 and TRBJ2-2; D is undetermined. From germline, CDR1 is SQVTM and CDR2 ANQGSEA. The CDR3 runs to 12 residues. The germline V and J ends were trimmed by 5 bases and 6 bases, with 10 bases remaining between them. The DNA for the CDR3 is TGCAGCGTTCAGGCCAGTCCCGGGGAGCTGTTTTTT. Its protein is CSVQASPGELFF.

The rearrangement uses TRBV19 and TRBJ2-5; 9 nucleotides line up with TRBD1. The germline gives CDR1 LNHDA, CDR2 SQIVND (reference sequence). This CDR3 has 15 residues. Unmatched junction bases numbered 5, after V lost 2 bases and J lost 4 bases. The CDR3 DNA is TGTGCCAGTAGTATAACAGGGGGCGACGGAGAGACCCAGTACTTC. Translating gives CASSITGGDGETQYF.

CDR3 bases: TGTGCCAGCAGTGCAGAAACAACTAATGAAAAACTGTTTTTT. Encoded protein: CASSAETTNEKLFF. This chain uses TRBV6-1 with TRBJ1-4; D is ambiguous. The V and J ends lost 4 bases and 0 bases respectively, with 6 bases between them. The CDR3 runs to 14 residues. The germline CDR1 and CDR2 sequences are MNHNS and SASEGT.

The chain carries TRBV27 and TRBJ2-3; 10 bases agree with TRBD2. The germline V gene has CDR1 MNHEY and CDR2 SMNVEV (reference sequence). With V trimmed by 5 bases and J by 1 base, 9 bases remained unmatched. The CDR3 covers 17 residues. In nucleotides, the CDR3 is TGTGCCAGCAGTCTGACTAGCGGGTGGGGTGGCACAGATACGCAGTATTTT. It specifies CASSLTSGWGGTDTQYF.

V usage is TRBV10-3 and J usage is TRBJ1-1; possibly TRBD1 for D (6 bases). The CDR3 covers 14 residues. V lost 3 bases to trimming and J lost 5 bases, with 13 bases between them. In germline, CDR1 is ENHRY, CDR2 SYGVKD. DNA of the CDR3: TGTGCCATCAGTGATAGGGGGTTAAGGACTGAAGCTTTCTTT. It specifies CAISDRGLRTEAFF.

In the case of this clone: One end of the junction is discordant with germline, which a read error may explain. The chain recombines TRBV7-7 with TRBJ2-1, with TRBD2 matching over 10 bases. The germline V gene encodes CDR1 SSHAT and CDR2 FNYEAQ (reference sequence). The CDR3 runs to 15 residues. CDR3 bases: TGTGCTAGCAGCCGCGGGACTAGCGAAAACAATGAGCAGTTCTTC. Encoded protein: CASSRGTSENNEQFF.

This clone turned up a few times. The V gene is TRBV27, the J gene TRBJ1-6; the D gene is possibly TRBD1 (6 bases). CDR3 size: 16 residues. Germline CDR1 is MNHEY and CDR2 is SMNVEV (reference sequence). Trimming took 4 bases from V and 9 from J, leaving 19 bases between them. The chain's CDR3 is CASSSRTNRVGSPLHF. DNA for the CDR3: TGTGCCAGCAGTTCCAGGACCAACAGGGTTGGTTCACCCCTCCACTTT.

This clone was counted a few times. The rearrangement uses TRBV20-1 and TRBJ1-2; TRBD1 agrees at 9 bases. Looked up from germline, CDR1 is DFQATT and CDR2 is SNEGSKA (reference sequence). V lost 6 bases to trimming and J lost 8 bases; unmatched junction nucleotides: 4. The CDR3 totals 11 residues. The CDR3 region is CSAGDRAGYTF. The DNA of the CDR3 is TGCAGTGCGGGGGACAGGGCGGGCTACACCTTC.

The chain has TRBV18 and TRBJ2-7; 11 nucleotides match TRBD2. Germline-derived CDR1 and CDR2 are KGHSH and LQKENI. The CDR3 totals 19 residues. With V trimmed by 4 bases and J by 2 bases, 16 bases remained unmatched. CDR3 in amino acids: CASSHGGQTTSGSPYEQYF. The CDR3 DNA reads as TGTGCCAGCTCACATGGGGGACAGACTACTAGCGGGAGTCCCTACGAGCAGTACTTC. The full variable domain, with the rest looked up from reference TRBV18 and TRBJ2-7, is NAGVMQNPRHLVRRRGQEARLRCSPMKGHSHVYWYRQLPEEGLKFMVYLQKENIIDESGMPKERFSAEFPKEGPSILRIQQVVRGDSAAYFCASSHGGQTTSGSPYEQYFGPGTRLTVT.

This clone was picked up one time. The gene calls are TRBV7-6 and TRBJ2-1; D is unresolved. V lost 2 bases to trimming and J lost 0 bases, with 8 bases between them. CDR1 and CDR2 (germline): SGHVS, FNYEAQ. This CDR3 region has 15 residues. The DNA of the CDR3 is TGTGCCAGCAGCTTATCCCCGAGCTCCTACAATGAGCAGTTCTTC. This gives the protein CASSLSPSSYNEQFF.

This sequence joins TRBV4-2 and TRBJ2-1, with D maybe TRBD2 (6 bases). The CDR3 runs to 15 residues. Germline loops: CDR1 LGHNA, CDR2 YNFKEQ. V lost 4 bases, J lost 4 bases, and 14 bases lay in between. In DNA, the CDR3 is TGTGCCAGCAGCCCCACTAGCAGTGGGTACAATGAGCAGTTCTTC. Its protein product is CASSPTSSGYNEQFF.

The chain carries TRBV6-6 and TRBJ1-3; D not resolved. The CDR3 has 13 amino acids. Germline lookup yields CDR1 MNHNY and CDR2 SVGAGI (reference sequence). Trimming took 7 bases from V and 4 from J, leaving 11 bases between them. This chain's CDR3 is CASTENRGNTIYF. DNA of the CDR3: TGTGCCAGCACCGAAAACAGAGGAAACACCATATATTTT.

This rearrangement joins TRBV11-2 to TRBJ2-1; TRBD1 agrees at 8 bases. V shed 4 bases and J 3 bases; nucleotides not matched to a gene: 5. Germline V gene data show CDR1 as SGHAT and CDR2 as FQNNGV. The CDR3 runs 15 residues. CDR3 coding DNA: TGTGCCAGCAGCTCAGGGGGCCTTAACTACAATGAGCAGTTCTTC. This translates into CASSSGGLNYNEQFF.

The rearrangement joins TRBV2 to TRBJ2-5; the match to TRBD1 covers 7 bases. The J call may be in error: the DNA end matches TRBJ2-7 better. The CDR3 totals 14 residues. The germline CDR1 and CDR2 sequences are SNHLY and FYNNEI. The CDR3 DNA follows: TGTGCCAGCAGTGCAGGGGGACAGCTCTACGAGCAGTACTTC. This encodes CASSAGGQLYEQYF.

In this sample, this clone turned up a few times. The rearrangement joins TRBV5-4 to TRBJ2-7; D is ambiguous. Germline CDR1 SGHNT, CDR2 YYREEE (reference sequence). This CDR3 is built from 14 residues. The V gene lost 0 bases and the J gene lost 1 base, with 8 bases spanning the gap. The CDR3: CASSLGQRSYEQYF. CDR3 nucleotide sequence: TGTGCCAGCAGCTTGGGACAAAGATCCTACGAGCAGTACTTC.

The count of this clone is one. This chain joins TRBV27 and TRBJ1-5, with no clear D. The CDR3 is 15 amino acids. Trimming left V 2 bases short and J 3 bases short, with 11 bases between. CDR1 and CDR2 (germline): MNHEY, SMNVEV (reference sequence). The CDR3 loop reads CASSLKGSVNQPQHF. The CDR3 DNA follows: TGTGCCAGCAGTTTAAAAGGGAGCGTCAATCAGCCCCAGCATTTT.

The chain employs TRBV28 and TRBJ2-1, with 7 bases fitting TRBD2. From germline, CDR1 is MDHEN and CDR2 SYDVKM. This CDR3 is built from 14 residues. Unmatched junction bases numbered 10, after V lost 6 bases and J lost 8 bases. The CDR3 loop is CASSSGTKGDEQFF. DNA for the CDR3: TGTGCCAGCAGCTCCGGGACTAAAGGGGATGAGCAGTTCTTC.

The chain couples TRBV4-1 to TRBJ2-2, with D perhaps TRBD1 (5 bases). The CDR3 consists of 17 residues. Germline CDR1 MGHRA, CDR2 YSYEKL. The V end was cut by 0 bases, the J end by 8 bases, with 19 bases between. The CDR3 DNA is TGCGCCAGCAGCCAAGATCCCAGCCGACAGATAATGGGGGAGCTGTTTTTT. Translated: CASSQDPSRQIMGELFF.

In this sample, this clone turned up once. V usage is TRBV11-3 and J usage is TRBJ2-5, with TRBD2 identical over 7 bases. Germline V CDR1 and CDR2: SGHNT, YENEEA. The J segment lost 1 base and the V segment lost 5 bases, leaving 10 bases of the junction unmatched. The CDR3 spans 16 residues. The DNA of the CDR3 is TGTGCCAGCAGCCCCCACCAGACTAGCAGCCAAGAGACCCAGTACTTC. This translates into CASSPHQTSSQETQYF.